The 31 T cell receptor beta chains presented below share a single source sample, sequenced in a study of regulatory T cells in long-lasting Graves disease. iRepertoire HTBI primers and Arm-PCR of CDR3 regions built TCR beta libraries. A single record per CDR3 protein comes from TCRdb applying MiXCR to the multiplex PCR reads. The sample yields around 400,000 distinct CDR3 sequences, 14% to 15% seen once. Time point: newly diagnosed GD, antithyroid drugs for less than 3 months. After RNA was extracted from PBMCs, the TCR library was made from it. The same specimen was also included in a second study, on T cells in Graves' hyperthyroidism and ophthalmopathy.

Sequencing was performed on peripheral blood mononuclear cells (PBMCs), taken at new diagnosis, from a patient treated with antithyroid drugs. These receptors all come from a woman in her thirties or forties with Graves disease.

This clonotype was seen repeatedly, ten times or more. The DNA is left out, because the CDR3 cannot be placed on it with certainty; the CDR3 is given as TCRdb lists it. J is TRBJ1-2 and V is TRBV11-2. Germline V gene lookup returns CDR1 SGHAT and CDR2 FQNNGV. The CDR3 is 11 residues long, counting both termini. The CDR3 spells CASSFGNGYTF.

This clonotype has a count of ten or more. Written as DNA, the CDR3 is TGCAGCGTCGCTGGGGGTAGACAAGAGACCCAGTACTTC. This gives the protein CSVAGGRQETQYF. J is TRBJ2-5 and V is TRBV29-1; D possibly uses TRBD1 or TRBD2 (5 bases each). This CDR3 is 13 amino acids long. Germline V CDR1 and CDR2: SQVTM, ANQGSEA. V lost 6 bases to trimming and J lost 2 bases, with 13 bases between them.

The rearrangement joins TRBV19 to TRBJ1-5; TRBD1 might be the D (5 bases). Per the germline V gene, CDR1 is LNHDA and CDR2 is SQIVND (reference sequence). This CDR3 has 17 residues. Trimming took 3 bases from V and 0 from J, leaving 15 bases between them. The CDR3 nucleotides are TGTGCCAGTAGTATTTGGGCAGGGAGTTATAGCAATCAGCCCCAGCATTTT. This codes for CASSIWAGSYSNQPQHF. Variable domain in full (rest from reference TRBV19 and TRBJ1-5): DGGITQSPKYLFRKEGQNVTLSCEQNLNHDAMYWYRQDPGQGLRLIYYSQIVNDFQKGDIAEGYSVSREKKESFPLTVTSAQKNPTAFYLCASSIWAGSYSNQPQHFGDGTRLSIL.

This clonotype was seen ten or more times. CDR3 in DNA: TGTGCCAGCAGCCAGACAGCCTATGGCTACACCTTC. Translated: CASSQTAYGYTF. The rearrangement links TRBV7-2 to TRBJ1-2; possibly TRBD1 for D (5 bases). Trimming took off 5 bases at V and 4 bases at J, with 8 bases between the two ends. Germline CDR1 is SGHTA and CDR2 is FQGNSA. The CDR3 totals 12 residues.

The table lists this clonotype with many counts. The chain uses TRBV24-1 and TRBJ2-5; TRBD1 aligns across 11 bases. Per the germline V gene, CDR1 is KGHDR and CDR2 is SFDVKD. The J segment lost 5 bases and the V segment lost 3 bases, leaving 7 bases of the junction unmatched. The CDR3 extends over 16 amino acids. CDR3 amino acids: CATSDRRDRGGETQYF. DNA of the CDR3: TGTGCCACCAGTGATCGACGGGACAGGGGGGGGGAGACCCAGTACTTC.

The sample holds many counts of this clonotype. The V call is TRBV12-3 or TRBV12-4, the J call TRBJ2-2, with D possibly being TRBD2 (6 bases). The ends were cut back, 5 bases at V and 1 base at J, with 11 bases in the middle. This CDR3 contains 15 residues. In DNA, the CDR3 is TGTGCCAGCAGTCCGGGACTTCAGAACACCGGGGAGCTGTTTTTT. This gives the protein CASSPGLQNTGELFF.

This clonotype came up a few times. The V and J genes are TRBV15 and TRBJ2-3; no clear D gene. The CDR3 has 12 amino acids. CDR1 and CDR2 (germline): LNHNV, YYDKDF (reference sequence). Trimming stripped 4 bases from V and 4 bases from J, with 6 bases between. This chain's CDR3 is CATSKRADTQYF. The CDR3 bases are TGTGCCACCAGCAAAAGGGCAGATACGCAGTATTTT.

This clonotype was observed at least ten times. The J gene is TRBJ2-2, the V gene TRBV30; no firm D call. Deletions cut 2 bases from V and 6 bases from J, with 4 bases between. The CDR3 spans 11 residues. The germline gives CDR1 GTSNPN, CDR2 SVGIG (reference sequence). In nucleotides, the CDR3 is TGTGCCTGGAGTATGTCCGGGGAGCTGTTTTTT. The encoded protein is CAWSMSGELFF.

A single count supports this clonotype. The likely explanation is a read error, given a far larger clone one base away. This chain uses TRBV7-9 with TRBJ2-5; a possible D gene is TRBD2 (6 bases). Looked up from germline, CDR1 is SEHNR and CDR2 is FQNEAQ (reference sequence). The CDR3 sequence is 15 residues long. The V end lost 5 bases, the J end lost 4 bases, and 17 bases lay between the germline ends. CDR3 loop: CASSPRTQGGETQYF. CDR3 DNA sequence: TGTGCCAGCAGCCCACGGACGCAGGGAGGAGAGACCCAGTACTTC.

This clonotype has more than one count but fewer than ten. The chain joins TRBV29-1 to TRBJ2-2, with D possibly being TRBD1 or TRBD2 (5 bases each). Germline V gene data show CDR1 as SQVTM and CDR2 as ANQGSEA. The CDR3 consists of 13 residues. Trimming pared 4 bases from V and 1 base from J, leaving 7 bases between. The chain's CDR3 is CSVGGVNTGELFF. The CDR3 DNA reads TGCAGCGTTGGAGGGGTGAACACCGGGGAGCTGTTTTTT.

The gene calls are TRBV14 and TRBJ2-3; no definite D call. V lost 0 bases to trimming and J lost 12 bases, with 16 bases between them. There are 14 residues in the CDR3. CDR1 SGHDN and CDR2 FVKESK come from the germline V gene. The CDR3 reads CASSQDPSTMVQYF. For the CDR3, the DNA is TGTGCCAGCAGCCAAGATCCATCAACCATGGTTCAGTATTTT.

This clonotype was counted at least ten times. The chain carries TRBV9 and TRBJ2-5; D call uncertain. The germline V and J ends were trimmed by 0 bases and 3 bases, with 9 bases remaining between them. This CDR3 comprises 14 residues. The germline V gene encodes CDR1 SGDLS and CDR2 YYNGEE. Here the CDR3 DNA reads TGTGCCAGCAGCGTAGGGTACGCGGAAGAGACCCAGTACTTC. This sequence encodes CASSVGYAEETQYF.

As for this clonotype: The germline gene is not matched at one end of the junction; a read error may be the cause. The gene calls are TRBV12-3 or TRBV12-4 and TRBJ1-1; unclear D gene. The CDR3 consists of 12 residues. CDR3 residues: CASSLANTEASF. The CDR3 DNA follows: TGTGCCAGCAGTTTGGCGAACACTGAAGCTTCCTTT.

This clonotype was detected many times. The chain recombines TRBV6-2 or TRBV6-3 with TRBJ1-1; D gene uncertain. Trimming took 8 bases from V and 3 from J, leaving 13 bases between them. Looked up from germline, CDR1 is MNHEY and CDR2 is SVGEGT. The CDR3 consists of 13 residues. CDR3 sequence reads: CASGRAGYTEAFF. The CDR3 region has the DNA TGTGCCAGCGGACGAGCGGGGTACACTGAAGCTTTCTTT.

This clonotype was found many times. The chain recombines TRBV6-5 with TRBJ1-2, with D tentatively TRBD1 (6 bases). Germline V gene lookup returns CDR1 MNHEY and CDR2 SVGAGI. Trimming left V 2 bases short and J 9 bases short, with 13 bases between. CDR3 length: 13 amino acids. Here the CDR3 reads CASSYGTRGSYTF. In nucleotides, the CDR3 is TGTGCCAGCAGTTACGGGACCAGGGGTAGCTACACCTTC.

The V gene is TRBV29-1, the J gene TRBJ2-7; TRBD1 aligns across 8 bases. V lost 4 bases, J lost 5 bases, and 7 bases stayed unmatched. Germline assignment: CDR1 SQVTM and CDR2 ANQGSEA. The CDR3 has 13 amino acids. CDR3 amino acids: CSVGVSGGDEQYF. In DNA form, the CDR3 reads TGCAGCGTTGGAGTTTCAGGGGGCGACGAGCAGTACTTC.

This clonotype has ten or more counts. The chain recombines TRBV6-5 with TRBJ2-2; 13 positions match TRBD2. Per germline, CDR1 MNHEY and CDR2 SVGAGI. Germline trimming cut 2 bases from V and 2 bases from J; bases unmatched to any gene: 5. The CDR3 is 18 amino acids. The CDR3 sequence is CASSYGGLAGLNTGELFF. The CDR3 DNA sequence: TGTGCCAGCAGTTACGGGGGACTAGCGGGACTAAACACCGGGGAGCTGTTTTTT.

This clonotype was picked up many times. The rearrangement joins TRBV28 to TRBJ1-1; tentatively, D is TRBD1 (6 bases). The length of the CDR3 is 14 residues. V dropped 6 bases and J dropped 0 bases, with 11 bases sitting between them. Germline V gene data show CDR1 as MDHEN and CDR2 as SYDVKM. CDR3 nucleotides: TGTGCCAGCAGCTCGGGACACGTGAACACTGAAGCTTTCTTT. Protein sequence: CASSSGHVNTEAFF.

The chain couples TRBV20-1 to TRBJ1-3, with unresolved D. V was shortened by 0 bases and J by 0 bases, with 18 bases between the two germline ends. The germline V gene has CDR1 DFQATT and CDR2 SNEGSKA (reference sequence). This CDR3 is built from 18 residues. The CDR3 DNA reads TGCAGTGCTAGAGATCTGGGTAGTCAGCTCTCCTCTGGAAACACCATATATTTT. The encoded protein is CSARDLGSQLSSGNTIYF.

The CDR3 is CASSLVASGSSYNEQFF. In DNA, the CDR3 is TGCGCCAGCAGCTTGGTTGCTAGCGGGAGCTCCTACAATGAGCAGTTCTTC. The chain links TRBV5-1 to TRBJ2-1; the match to TRBD2 covers 10 bases. This CDR3 has 17 residues. J lost 0 bases, V lost 0 bases, and 3 bases had no gene match. Germline CDR1 is SGHRS and CDR2 is YFSETQ.

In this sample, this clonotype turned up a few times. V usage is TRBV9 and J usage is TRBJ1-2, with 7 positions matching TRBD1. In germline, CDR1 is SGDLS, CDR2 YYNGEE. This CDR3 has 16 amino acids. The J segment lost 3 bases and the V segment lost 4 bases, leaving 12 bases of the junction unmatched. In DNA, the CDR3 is TGTGCCAGCAGCAAAACGACAGGGCCGGCTGACTATGGCTACACCTTC. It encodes CASSKTTGPADYGYTF. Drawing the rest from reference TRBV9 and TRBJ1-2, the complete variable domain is DSGVTQTPKHLITATGQRVTLRCSPRSGDLSVYWYQQSLDQGLQFLIQYYNGEERAKGNILERFSAQQFPDLHSELNLSSLELGDSALYFCASSKTTGPADYGYTFGSGTRLTVV.

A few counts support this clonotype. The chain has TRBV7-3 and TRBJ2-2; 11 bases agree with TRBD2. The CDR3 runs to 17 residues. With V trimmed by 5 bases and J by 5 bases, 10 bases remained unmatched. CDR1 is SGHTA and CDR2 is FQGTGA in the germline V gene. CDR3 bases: TGTGCCAGCAGCCCAGGCCTAGCGGGAGGCTTTACCGGGGAGCTGTTTTTT. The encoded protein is CASSPGLAGGFTGELFF.

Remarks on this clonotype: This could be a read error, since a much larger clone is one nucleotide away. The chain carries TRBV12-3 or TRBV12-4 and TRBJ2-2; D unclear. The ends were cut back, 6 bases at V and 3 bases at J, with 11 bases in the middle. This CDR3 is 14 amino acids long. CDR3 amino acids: CASSVEQHTGELFF. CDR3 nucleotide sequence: TGTGCCAGCAGCGTAGAACAGCACACCGGGGAGCTGTTTTTT.

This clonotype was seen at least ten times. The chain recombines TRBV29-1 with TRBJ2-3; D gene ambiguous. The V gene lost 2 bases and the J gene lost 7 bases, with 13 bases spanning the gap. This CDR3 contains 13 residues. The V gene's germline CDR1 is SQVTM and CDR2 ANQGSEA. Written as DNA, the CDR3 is TGCAGCGTTGAAACATTCGTGGGGAATACGCAGTATTTT. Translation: CSVETFVGNTQYF.

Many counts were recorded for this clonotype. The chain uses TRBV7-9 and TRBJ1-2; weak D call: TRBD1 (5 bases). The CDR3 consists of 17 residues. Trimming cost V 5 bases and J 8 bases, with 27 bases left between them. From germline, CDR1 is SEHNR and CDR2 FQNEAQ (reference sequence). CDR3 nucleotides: TGTGCCAGCAGCGCCGGGGACGGGCGGAGGCATGAATCCGGCTACACCTTC. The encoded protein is CASSAGDGRRHESGYTF.

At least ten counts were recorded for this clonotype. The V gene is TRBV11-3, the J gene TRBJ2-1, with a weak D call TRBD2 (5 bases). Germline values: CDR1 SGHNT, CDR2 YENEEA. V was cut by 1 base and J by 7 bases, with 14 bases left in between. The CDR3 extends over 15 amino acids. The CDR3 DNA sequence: TGTGCCAGCAGCTTAGGATTCTCCCGAGGGAATGAGCAGTTCTTC. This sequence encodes CASSLGFSRGNEQFF.

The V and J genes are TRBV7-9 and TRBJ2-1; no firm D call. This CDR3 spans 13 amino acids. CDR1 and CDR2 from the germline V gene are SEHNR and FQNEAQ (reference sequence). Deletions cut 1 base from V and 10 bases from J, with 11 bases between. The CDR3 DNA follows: TGTGCCAGCAGCTTAGATTTTCGAAGCGAGCAGTTCTTC. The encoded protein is CASSLDFRSEQFF.

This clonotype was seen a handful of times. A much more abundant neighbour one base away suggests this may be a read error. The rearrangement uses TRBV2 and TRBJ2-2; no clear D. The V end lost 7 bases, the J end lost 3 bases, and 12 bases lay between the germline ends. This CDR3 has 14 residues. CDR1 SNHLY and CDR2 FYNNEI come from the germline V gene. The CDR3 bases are TGTGCCAGCACGCGTCAGGTGGACACCGGGGAGCTGTTTTTT. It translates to CASTRQVDTGELFF.

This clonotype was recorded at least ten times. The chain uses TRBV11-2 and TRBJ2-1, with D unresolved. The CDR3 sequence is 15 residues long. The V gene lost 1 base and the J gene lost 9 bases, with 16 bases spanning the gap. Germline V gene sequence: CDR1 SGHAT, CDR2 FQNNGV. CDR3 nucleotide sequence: TGTGCCAGCAGCTTAGTCACATCTAGGTTCGGTGAGCAGTTCTTC. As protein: CASSLVTSRFGEQFF.

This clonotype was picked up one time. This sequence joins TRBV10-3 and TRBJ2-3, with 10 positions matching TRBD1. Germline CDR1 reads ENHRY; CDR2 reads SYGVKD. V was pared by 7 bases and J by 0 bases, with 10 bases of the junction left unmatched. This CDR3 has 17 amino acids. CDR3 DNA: TGTGCCATCAATCCGGGACAGGGGTCCTCTAGCACAGATACGCAGTATTTT. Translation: CAINPGQGSSSTDTQYF.

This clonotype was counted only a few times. CDR3 DNA sequence: TGTGCCAGCAGCGTAGATCCCCTTAGAACGGCGAACACTGAAGCTTTCTTT. Translated, it gives CASSVDPLRTANTEAFF. The rearrangement links TRBV9 to TRBJ1-1; unclear D gene. With 0 bases removed from V and 1 base from J, the gap between germline ends came to 16 bases. Germline V lookup: CDR1 SGDLS, CDR2 YYNGEE. The CDR3 extends over 17 amino acids.